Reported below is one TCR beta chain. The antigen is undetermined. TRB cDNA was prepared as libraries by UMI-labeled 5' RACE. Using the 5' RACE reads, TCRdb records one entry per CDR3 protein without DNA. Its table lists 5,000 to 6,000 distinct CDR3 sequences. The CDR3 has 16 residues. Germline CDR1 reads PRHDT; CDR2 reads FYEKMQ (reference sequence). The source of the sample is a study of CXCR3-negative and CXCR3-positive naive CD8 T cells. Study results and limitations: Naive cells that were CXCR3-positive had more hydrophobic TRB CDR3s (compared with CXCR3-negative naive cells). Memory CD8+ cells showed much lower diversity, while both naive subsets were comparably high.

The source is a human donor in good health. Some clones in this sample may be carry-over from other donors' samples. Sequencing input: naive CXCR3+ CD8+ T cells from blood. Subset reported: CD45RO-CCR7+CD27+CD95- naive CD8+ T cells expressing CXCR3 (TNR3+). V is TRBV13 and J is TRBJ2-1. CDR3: CASSLGGDDRYNEQFF. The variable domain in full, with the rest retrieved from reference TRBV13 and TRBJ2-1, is AAGVIQSPRHLIKEKRETATLKCYPIPRHDTVYWYQQGPGQDPQFLISFYEKMQSDKGSIPDRFSAQQFSDYHSELNMSSLELGDSALYFCASSLGGDDRYNEQFFGPGTRLTVL.